What follows is one T cell receptor (beta chain) and its context. This specimen comes from a study of Ad26.COV2.S vaccination and SARS-CoV-2 variants. The germline V gene has CDR1 KGHSH and CDR2 LQKENI. CDR3 length equals 14 residues. Trimming removed 1 base at V and 1 base at J, with 8 bases between. Sample treatment: 19 received Ad26.COV2.S at low or high dose, single or two shots; 5 received placebo; per-sample allocation not given. Sampling happened 63 days after the first vaccine or placebo injection. Vaccination employed an Ad26 vector expressing the Wuhan-strain SARS-CoV-2 spike. This table comes from immunoSEQ multiplex PCR, and its TCRdb copy is limited to in-frame clones, with some not included. The sample lists about 320,000 clones, 86% occurring once.

The sequence derives from a person aged 18 to 59 who received the Ad26.COV2.S COVID-19 vaccine or a placebo. The chain carries TRBV18 and TRBJ2-7; D is undetermined. The material sequenced was peripheral blood, taken in a trial of Ad26.COV2.S vaccine versus placebo. The CDR3 loop is CASSPLTNSYEQYF. The DNA of the CDR3 is TGTGCCAGCTCACCACTGACAAATTCCTACGAGCAGTACTTC.